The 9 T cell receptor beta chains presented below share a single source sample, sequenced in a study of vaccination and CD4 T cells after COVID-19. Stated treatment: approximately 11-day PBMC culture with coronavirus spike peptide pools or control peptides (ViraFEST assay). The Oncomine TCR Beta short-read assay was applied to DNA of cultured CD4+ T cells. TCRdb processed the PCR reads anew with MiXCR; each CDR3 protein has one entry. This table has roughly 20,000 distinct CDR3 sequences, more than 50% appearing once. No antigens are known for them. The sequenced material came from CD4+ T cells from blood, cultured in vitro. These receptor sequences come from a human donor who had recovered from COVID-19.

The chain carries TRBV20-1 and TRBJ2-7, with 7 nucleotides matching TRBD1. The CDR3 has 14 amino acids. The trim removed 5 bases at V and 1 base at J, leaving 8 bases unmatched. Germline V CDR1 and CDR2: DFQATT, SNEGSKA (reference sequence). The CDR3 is CSALIPGQSYEQYF. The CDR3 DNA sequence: TGCAGTGCTCTAATTCCGGGACAGTCCTACGAGCAGTACTTC.

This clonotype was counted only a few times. For the CDR3, the DNA is TGTGCCAGCAGTGACGCCTACAGGGCTGAAGCTTTCTTT. This sequence encodes CASSDAYRAEAFF. This chain connects TRBV6-1 to TRBJ1-1; D is perhaps TRBD1 (6 bases). The germline V and J ends were trimmed by 3 bases and 6 bases, with 11 bases remaining between them. The V gene's germline CDR1 is MNHNS and CDR2 SASEGT. The CDR3 consists of 13 residues.

The CDR3 region has the DNA TGCAGTGCTAGTGGCCAGGGTGGACTGGGAGAGACCCAGTACTTC. Translating gives CSASGQGGLGETQYF. The rearrangement uses TRBV20-1 and TRBJ2-5, with D perhaps TRBD1 or TRBD2 (5 bases each). V was cut by 3 bases and J by 4 bases, with 18 bases left in between. Germline CDR1 DFQATT, CDR2 SNEGSKA (reference sequence). The CDR3 is made up of 15 amino acids.

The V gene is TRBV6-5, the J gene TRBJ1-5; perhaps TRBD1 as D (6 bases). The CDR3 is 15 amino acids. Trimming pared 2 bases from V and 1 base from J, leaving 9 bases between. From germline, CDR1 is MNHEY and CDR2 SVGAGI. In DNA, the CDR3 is TGTGCCAGCAGTTACGACAGGCCGAGCAATCAGCCCCAGCATTTT. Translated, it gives CASSYDRPSNQPQHF.

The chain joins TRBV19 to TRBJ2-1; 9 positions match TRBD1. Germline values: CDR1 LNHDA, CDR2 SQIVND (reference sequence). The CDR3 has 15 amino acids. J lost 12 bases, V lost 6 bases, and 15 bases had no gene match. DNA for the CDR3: TGTGCCAGTAGGTCGGGACAGGGAAATTTTCGTGGGCAGTTCTTC. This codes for CASRSGQGNFRGQFF.

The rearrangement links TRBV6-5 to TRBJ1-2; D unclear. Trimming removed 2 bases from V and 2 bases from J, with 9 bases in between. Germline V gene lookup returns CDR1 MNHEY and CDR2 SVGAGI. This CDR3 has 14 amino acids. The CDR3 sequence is CASSYNGQNYGYTF. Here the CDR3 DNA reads TGTGCCAGCAGTTACAACGGCCAGAACTATGGCTACACCTTC.

CDR3 nucleotides: TGTGCCAGCAGTGATGGACAGCGGACCCTTAGCACAGATACGCAGTATTTT. It codes for CASSDGQRTLSTDTQYF. The genes are TRBV2 and TRBJ2-3; D may be TRBD1 (6 bases). The germline CDR1 and CDR2 sequences are SNHLY and FYNNEI. This CDR3 region has 17 residues. V lost 3 bases, J lost 0 bases, and 16 bases lay in between.

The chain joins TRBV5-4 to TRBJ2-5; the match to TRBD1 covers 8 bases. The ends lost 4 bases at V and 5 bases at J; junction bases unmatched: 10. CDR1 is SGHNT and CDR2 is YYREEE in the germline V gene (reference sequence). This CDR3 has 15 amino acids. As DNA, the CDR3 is TGTGCCAGCAGCAAGAGACAGGGGTTGGGCGAGACCCAGTACTTC. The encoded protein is CASSKRQGLGETQYF.

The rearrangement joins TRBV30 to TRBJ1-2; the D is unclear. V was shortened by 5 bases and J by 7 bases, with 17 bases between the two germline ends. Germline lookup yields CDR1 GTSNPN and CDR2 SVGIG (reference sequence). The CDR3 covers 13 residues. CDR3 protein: CAWVGRGYGGYTF. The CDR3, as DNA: TGTGCCTGGGTAGGGAGAGGTTATGGTGGCTACACCTTC.